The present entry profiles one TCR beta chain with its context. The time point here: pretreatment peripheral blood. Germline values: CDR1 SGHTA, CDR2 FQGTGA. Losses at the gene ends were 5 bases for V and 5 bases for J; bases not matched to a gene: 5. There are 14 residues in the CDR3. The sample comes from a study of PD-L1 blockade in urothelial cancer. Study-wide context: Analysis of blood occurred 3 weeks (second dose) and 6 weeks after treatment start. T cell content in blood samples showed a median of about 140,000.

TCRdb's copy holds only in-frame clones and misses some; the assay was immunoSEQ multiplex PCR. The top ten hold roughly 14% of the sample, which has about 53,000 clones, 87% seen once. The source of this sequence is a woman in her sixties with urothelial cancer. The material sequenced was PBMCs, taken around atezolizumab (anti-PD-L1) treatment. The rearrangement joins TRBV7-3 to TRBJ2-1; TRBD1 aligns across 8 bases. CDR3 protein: CASSTRTGHNEQFF. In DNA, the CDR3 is TGTGCCAGCAGCACCAGGACAGGGCACAATGAGCAGTTCTTC.